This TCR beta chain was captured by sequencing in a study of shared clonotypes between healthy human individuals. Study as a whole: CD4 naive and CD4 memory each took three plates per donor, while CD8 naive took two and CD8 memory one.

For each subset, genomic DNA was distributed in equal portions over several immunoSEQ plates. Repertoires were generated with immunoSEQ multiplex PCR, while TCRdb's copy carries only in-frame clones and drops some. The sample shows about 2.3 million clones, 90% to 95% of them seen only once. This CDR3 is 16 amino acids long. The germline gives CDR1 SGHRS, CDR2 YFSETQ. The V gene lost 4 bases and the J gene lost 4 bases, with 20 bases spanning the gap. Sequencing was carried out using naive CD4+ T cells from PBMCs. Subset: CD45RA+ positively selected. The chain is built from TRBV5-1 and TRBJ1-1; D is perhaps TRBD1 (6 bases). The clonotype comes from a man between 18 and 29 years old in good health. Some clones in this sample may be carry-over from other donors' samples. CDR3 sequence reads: CASSPTLGATLTEAFF. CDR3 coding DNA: TGCGCCAGCAGCCCGACCCTGGGGGCCACCCTCACTGAAGCTTTCTTT.